A single sample is the source of the 28 T cell receptor beta chains below, sequenced in a study of T-cell memory formation after mild COVID-19. In TCRdb, the 5' RACE reads were re-called with MiXCR into one record per CDR3 protein. This repertoire shows about 470,000 distinct CDR3 sequences, approximately 25% found once; its top ten account for roughly an eighth. The specimen sequenced was PBMCs or a T cell subset sorted from them (not recorded which). The receptor set was obtained from an adult woman who had mild COVID-19 (a few samples of this study predate the infection). Cell type and time point are not known.

The rearrangement joins TRBV12-3 or TRBV12-4 to TRBJ2-2; D call uncertain. Trimming took off 6 bases at V and 4 bases at J, with 9 bases between the two ends. CDR3 length: 13 amino acids. The CDR3 DNA follows: TGTGCCAGCAGAAGAGAAAGCACCGGGGAGCTGTTTTTT. Its protein is CASRRESTGELFF.

The CDR3 loop is CASSRERTVNTEAFF. CDR3 coding DNA: TGTGCCAGCTCCCGAGAAAGGACAGTGAACACTGAAGCTTTCTTT. The chain uses TRBV18 and TRBJ1-1, with a tentative D call TRBD1 (6 bases). CDR3 size: 15 residues. CDR1 and CDR2 (germline): KGHSH, LQKENI. V was pared by 6 bases and J by 0 bases, with 14 bases between.

The chain carries TRBV7-3 and TRBJ2-3, with a possible D match to TRBD1 (6 bases). Germline V gives CDR1 SGHTA, CDR2 FQGTGA. Trimming took 0 bases from V and 0 from J, leaving 10 bases between them. This CDR3 has 16 amino acids. The CDR3 is CASSLTGTTSTDTQYF. CDR3 DNA: TGTGCCAGCAGCTTAACCGGGACAACTAGCACAGATACGCAGTATTTT.

The table lists this clonotype with a few counts. CDR3 sequence: CASSSGLAGAGELFF. The CDR3 region has the DNA TGCGCCAGCAGCTCCGGACTAGCGGGGGCCGGGGAGCTGTTTTTT. V usage is TRBV5-1 and J usage is TRBJ2-2, with 13 bases lining up with TRBD2. CDR3 size: 15 residues. Germline V CDR1 and CDR2: SGHRS, YFSETQ. J lost 6 bases, V lost 3 bases, and 2 bases had no gene match.

The genes are TRBV4-2 and TRBJ2-3; the D is unclear. CDR3 size: 15 residues. V dropped 0 bases and J dropped 0 bases, with 7 bases sitting between them. CDR1 and CDR2 from the germline V gene are LGHNA and YNFKEQ. The CDR3 DNA reads TGTGCCAGCAGCCAAGATCCCGGGAGCACAGATACGCAGTATTTT. Translating gives CASSQDPGSTDTQYF.

J is TRBJ2-3 and V is TRBV6-2 or TRBV6-3; possibly TRBD2 for D (6 bases). CDR1 and CDR2 from the germline V gene are MNHEY and SVGEGT. Trimming stripped 5 bases from V and 4 bases from J, with 10 bases between. CDR3 size: 13 residues. The CDR3 loop is CASSGGRPDTQYF. The CDR3 nucleotides are TGTGCCAGCAGTGGAGGGAGGCCAGATACGCAGTATTTT.

The chain uses TRBV30 and TRBJ2-7; the match to TRBD1 covers 9 bases. In germline, CDR1 is GTSNPN, CDR2 SVGIG (reference sequence). Unmatched junction bases numbered 3, after V lost 0 bases and J lost 9 bases. CDR3 length: 12 residues. CDR3 loop: CAWSVRGQGQYF. In DNA, the CDR3 is TGTGCCTGGAGTGTACGGGGACAGGGGCAGTACTTC.

The rearrangement uses TRBV11-2 and TRBJ1-6; 8 bases map to TRBD1. Losses at the gene ends were 5 bases for V and 6 bases for J; bases not matched to a gene: 9. CDR3 length: 16 amino acids. The germline CDR1 and CDR2 sequences are SGHAT and FQNNGV. CDR3 sequence: CASSPLGQGSNSPLHF. CDR3 sequence (DNA): TGTGCCAGCAGCCCCCTTGGACAGGGTTCTAATTCACCCCTCCACTTT.

V usage is TRBV12-3 or TRBV12-4 and J usage is TRBJ2-7; D call uncertain. This CDR3 is built from 13 residues. V was clipped by 4 bases and J by 4 bases, with 11 bases between them. CDR3 residues: CASSSARFYEQYF. The CDR3, as DNA: TGTGCCAGCAGTTCGGCTAGATTTTACGAGCAGTACTTC.

The chain combines TRBV5-6 with TRBJ2-7; no clear D gene. This CDR3 is built from 14 residues. From germline, CDR1 is SGHDT and CDR2 YYEEEE. The ends were cut back, 3 bases at V and 3 bases at J, with 13 bases in the middle. The CDR3 DNA is TGTGCCAGCAGCTCCGTAGTGTATAGCTACGAGCAGTACTTC. Its protein is CASSSVVYSYEQYF.

CDR3 loop: CASSYRTGGRETQYF. In DNA, the CDR3 is TGTGCCAGCAGTTACAGGACAGGGGGGAGGGAGACCCAGTACTTC. The V call is TRBV6-6, the J call TRBJ2-5; 10 bases are shared with TRBD1. The germline CDR1 and CDR2 sequences are MNHNY and SVGAGI (reference sequence). The CDR3 has 15 residues. V dropped 2 bases and J dropped 5; count of bases not matched to a gene: 5.

V gene TRBV20-1 combines with J gene TRBJ2-6; perhaps TRBD2 as D (5 bases). Trimming pared 3 bases from V and 6 bases from J, leaving 12 bases between. From germline, CDR1 is DFQATT and CDR2 SNEGSKA (reference sequence). There are 14 residues in the CDR3. CDR3 bases: TGCAGTGCTAGTGCCGGGATATTGGCCAACGTCCTGACTTTC. It yields the protein CSASAGILANVLTF.

The chain couples TRBV12-3 or TRBV12-4 to TRBJ2-7; 10 bases are a match to TRBD2. V was pared by 11 bases and J by 0 bases, with 16 bases of the junction left unmatched. This CDR3 has 17 residues. In nucleotides, the CDR3 is TGTGCCCGAGAACTCCAAACTAGCGGGGTTAGCTCCTACGAGCAGTACTTC. It translates to CARELQTSGVSSYEQYF.

Of note for this clonotype: At one end, the junction sequence differs from germline, possibly due to a read error. V usage is TRBV29-1 and J usage is TRBJ2-2; TRBD2 matches 7 bases. This CDR3 has 15 residues. CDR1 and CDR2 (germline): SQVTM, ANQGSEA. This chain's CDR3 is CSGRGLAENPGELFF. The CDR3 DNA is TGCAGCGGACGGGGCCTAGCGGAGAACCCCGGGGAGCTGTTTTTT.

The rearrangement links TRBV5-6 to TRBJ1-1; D gene uncertain. V was cut by 4 bases and J by 12 bases, with 28 bases left in between. The germline CDR1 and CDR2 sequences are SGHDT and YYEEEE. The CDR3 extends over 16 amino acids. CDR3: CASSRWTTQQSPNPFF. In nucleotides, the CDR3 is TGTGCCAGCAGCAGGTGGACGACTCAGCAGTCCCCCAATCCTTTCTTT.

The chain uses TRBV7-9 and TRBJ2-5, with D possibly being TRBD2 (6 bases). This CDR3 is built from 14 residues. Germline-derived CDR1 and CDR2 are SEHNR and FQNEAQ (reference sequence). Trimming pared 6 bases from V and 1 base from J, leaving 12 bases between. The CDR3 loop reads CASRPTSLQETQYF. The DNA for the CDR3 is TGTGCCAGCAGGCCCACTAGCCTCCAAGAGACCCAGTACTTC.

The chain is built from TRBV5-1 and TRBJ1-1; 7 bases line up with TRBD1. Germline loops: CDR1 SGHRS, CDR2 YFSETQ. The CDR3 contains 16 residues. Trimming at V came to 5 bases and at J to 4 bases, leaving 14 bases not matched to a gene. The CDR3 DNA reads TGCGCCAGCAGTCTAGGTTCAGGGGGAGCTGGCACTGAAGCTTTCTTT. Its protein is CASSLGSGGAGTEAFF.

With respect to this clonotype: At one end, the junction sequence differs from germline, possibly due to a read error. This chain links TRBV7-2 with TRBJ1-5; no clear D. Germline CDR1 and CDR2: SGHTA and FQGNSA. This CDR3 has 15 residues. CDR3 DNA: TGTGCCAGCAGCCTAGCGAGATCTAGCAATCAGCCCCAGCATTTT. Translating it yields CASSLARSSNQPQHF.

This clonotype was recorded a few times. The chain uses TRBV7-2 and TRBJ1-2; D unclear. The CDR3 loop spans 12 amino acids. The V gene's germline CDR1 is SGHTA and CDR2 FQGNSA. The ends were cut back, 3 bases at V and 5 bases at J, with 7 bases in the middle. The CDR3 spells CASSFVQYGYTF. CDR3 DNA: TGTGCCAGCAGCTTTGTACAGTATGGCTACACCTTC.

The chain combines TRBV7-9 with TRBJ2-5, with D unclear. The V gene lost 6 bases and the J gene lost 13 bases, with 15 bases spanning the gap. The germline V gene encodes CDR1 SEHNR and CDR2 FQNEAQ (reference sequence). CDR3 length equals 11 residues. CDR3 amino acids: CASSPTDSAYF. In DNA form, the CDR3 reads TGTGCCAGCAGTCCCACAGACTCGGCGTACTTC.

The chain uses TRBV5-1 and TRBJ2-1, with 8 bases fitting TRBD1. Germline V gene lookup returns CDR1 SGHRS and CDR2 YFSETQ. CDR3 size: 17 residues. Trimming cost V 1 base and J 0 bases; bases outside gene matches: 6. The CDR3 here is CASSLPQGVGSYNEQFF. The CDR3 DNA reads TGCGCCAGCAGCTTGCCACAGGGGGTTGGCTCCTACAATGAGCAGTTCTTC.

Here the CDR3 DNA reads TGTGCCAGCAGTTACGAGCGGCTCCAAGAGACCCAGTACTTC. Translating gives CASSYERLQETQYF. The chain couples TRBV6-6 to TRBJ2-5, with a possible D match to TRBD2 (5 bases). The CDR3 loop spans 14 amino acids. Germline V CDR1 and CDR2: MNHNY, SVGAGI (reference sequence). The V and J ends lost 2 bases and 1 base respectively, with 8 bases between them.

This clonotype has a handful of counts. This chain uses TRBV10-3 with TRBJ1-5; the match to TRBD1 covers 7 bases. There are 13 residues in the CDR3. The V gene's germline CDR1 is ENHRY and CDR2 SYGVKD. J was trimmed by 7 bases and V by 6 bases; bases with no gene match: 6. Written as DNA, the CDR3 is TGTGCCATCAGCGGTGACAGGGCCCAGCCCCAGCATTTT. Translated, it gives CAISGDRAQPQHF.

This clonotype came up a few times. The rearrangement joins TRBV5-1 to TRBJ1-1; 7 positions match TRBD1. This CDR3 is 14 amino acids long. The germline V gene has CDR1 SGHRS and CDR2 YFSETQ. The junction had 2 bases not matched to a gene; V was cut back by 3 bases and J by 0 bases. Written as DNA, the CDR3 is TGCGCCAGCAGCTGGGGACAGATGAACACTGAAGCTTTCTTT. As protein: CASSWGQMNTEAFF.

The chain combines TRBV7-2 with TRBJ1-1; tentatively, D is TRBD1 (5 bases). Germline V gene lookup returns CDR1 SGHTA and CDR2 FQGNSA. V was shortened by 0 bases and J by 1 base, with 9 bases between the two germline ends. The CDR3 covers 15 residues. CDR3 in amino acids: CASSLAGGTNTEAFF. In DNA, the CDR3 is TGTGCCAGCAGCTTAGCGGGGGGTACGAACACTGAAGCTTTCTTT.

This clonotype has more than one count but fewer than ten. J is TRBJ2-7 and V is TRBV20-1; 14 positions match TRBD2. CDR1 and CDR2 from the germline V gene are DFQATT and SNEGSKA (reference sequence). V shed 3 bases and J 4 bases; nucleotides not matched to a gene: 8. This CDR3 has 16 residues. CDR3 in DNA: TGCAGTGCTAGTGGGACTAGCGGGAGAGTCGAATACGAGCAGTACTTC. This translates into CSASGTSGRVEYEQYF.

This clonotype was picked up a small number of times. The genes are TRBV5-6 and TRBJ2-6; TRBD1 matches 7 bases. This CDR3 has 18 residues. V trimming: 2 bases; J trimming: 0 bases; junction bases outside the gene matches: 8. CDR1 SGHDT and CDR2 YYEEEE come from the germline V gene. This CDR3 reads CASSFWTGPYSGANVLTF. CDR3 nucleotides: TGTGCCAGCAGCTTCTGGACAGGTCCTTACTCTGGGGCCAACGTCCTGACTTTC.

This clonotype came up a few times. This chain connects TRBV3-1 to TRBJ2-7, with 14 bases fitting TRBD2. Germline CDR1 reads LGHDT; CDR2 reads YNNKEL (reference sequence). The J segment lost 5 bases and the V segment lost 4 bases, leaving 7 bases of the junction unmatched. This CDR3 spans 16 amino acids. The CDR3 nucleotides read TGTGCCAGCAGCCGACTAAAGACTAGCGGGAGGGACGAGCAGTACTTC. It codes for CASSRLKTSGRDEQYF.